This entry features one TCR beta chain sequence. This record comes from a study of blood T cell repertoires in COVID-19. About the study: Researchers got acute and convalescent COVID-19 samples from the United States, Italy and Spain. In each case, the material was cDNA or gDNA derived from T cells, B-cell-depleted T cells, or PBMCs.

Per the authors' pipeline: Researchers report that nucleated cell counts were estimated from reference gene primer amplification. The table came from immunoSEQ multiplex PCR; TCRdb's copy has only in-frame clones and leaves some out. The D gene and trimming were derived from the DNA, and the V and J assignments and clone size from that table. The sample records tens of thousands of clones, roughly 83% being singletons. The sequenced sample was peripheral blood. This receptor was taken from a human donor in a cohort sampled during active COVID-19.

The CDR3 reads CASSSLEGRYQETQYF. CDR3 DNA sequence: TGTGCCAGCAGTTCCCTTGAGGGAAGGTACCAAGAGACCCAGTACTTC. The chain recombines TRBV28 with TRBJ2-5; TRBD2 is a possible D gene (5 bases). Trimming shortened V by 4 bases and J by 0 bases, and 15 bases separated the two germline ends. The CDR3 runs 16 residues. Germline values: CDR1 MDHEN, CDR2 SYDVKM.